This note documents a single T cell receptor (beta chain) sequence. This CDR3 region has 15 residues. V was cut by 3 bases and J by 0 bases, with 9 bases left in between. The germline CDR1 and CDR2 sequences are LGHDT and YNNKEL (reference sequence). The sample is drawn from a study of blood T cell repertoires in COVID-19. TCRdb keeps only in-frame clones here, not all; method: immunoSEQ multiplex PCR. The sample carries roughly 190,000 clones, roughly four fifths recorded once. Sequencing input: peripheral blood. The chain employs TRBV3-1 (or the pseudogene TRBV3-2) and TRBJ2-1, with D perhaps matching TRBD2 (6 bases). The TCR sequence derives from a human donor with acute or convalescent COVID-19. The donor label of this sample is uncertain. CDR3 sequence reads: CASSHRRGSYNEQFF. CDR3 DNA: TGTGCCAGCAGCCATAGGAGGGGCTCCTACAATGAGCAGTTCTTC.